This T cell receptor beta chain was found in a study of human T cells and chemical hapten exposure. Time point reported: healthy volunteer bleed at 6 weeks. Extraction of total RNA was performed on unfractionated whole blood. Remarks on this clonotype: This could be a read error, since a much larger clone is one nucleotide away.

CDR3 length: 17 amino acids. CDR1 is LNHDA, CDR2 SQIVND, per germline (reference sequence). TCRdb reanalysed the RACE reads using MiXCR and keeps one entry per CDR3 protein. The repertoire includes tens of thousands of distinct CDR3 sequences, roughly 5% of them detected once, and around 13% sits in the top ten. The clonotype originates from a human donor in good health. Some clones in this sample may be carry-over from other donors' samples. Input material: whole blood. J is TRBJ2-6 and V is TRBV19, with D perhaps TRBD1 (5 bases). CDR3 amino acids: CASSQTLPATGANILTF. As DNA, the CDR3 is TGTGCCAGTAGCCAGACCTTGCCAGCTACTGGGGCCAACATCCTGACTTTC.